This T cell receptor beta chain derives from a study of blood T cell repertoires in COVID-19. As for the study in general: The United States, Italy and Spain were the sources of the acute and convalescent COVID-19 samples.

One Seattle source followed patients from active infection through their disease course. TCRdb's copy holds only in-frame clones and misses some; the assay was immunoSEQ multiplex PCR. Among 210,000 or so clones listed, just under 90% were seen once. This CDR3 has 16 residues. V trimming: 5 bases; J trimming: 3 bases; junction bases outside the gene matches: 7. Per germline, CDR1 SGHTA and CDR2 FQGTGA. The sample taken for sequencing was peripheral blood. The J gene is TRBJ2-3, the V gene TRBV7-3; 11 nucleotides agree with TRBD2. The TCR sequence derives from a young man with COVID-19, enrolled during active disease. CDR3 sequence (DNA): TGTGCCAGCAGCGCCGGACTAGCGGGCCGAACAGATACGCAGTATTTT. Protein product: CASSAGLAGRTDTQYF.